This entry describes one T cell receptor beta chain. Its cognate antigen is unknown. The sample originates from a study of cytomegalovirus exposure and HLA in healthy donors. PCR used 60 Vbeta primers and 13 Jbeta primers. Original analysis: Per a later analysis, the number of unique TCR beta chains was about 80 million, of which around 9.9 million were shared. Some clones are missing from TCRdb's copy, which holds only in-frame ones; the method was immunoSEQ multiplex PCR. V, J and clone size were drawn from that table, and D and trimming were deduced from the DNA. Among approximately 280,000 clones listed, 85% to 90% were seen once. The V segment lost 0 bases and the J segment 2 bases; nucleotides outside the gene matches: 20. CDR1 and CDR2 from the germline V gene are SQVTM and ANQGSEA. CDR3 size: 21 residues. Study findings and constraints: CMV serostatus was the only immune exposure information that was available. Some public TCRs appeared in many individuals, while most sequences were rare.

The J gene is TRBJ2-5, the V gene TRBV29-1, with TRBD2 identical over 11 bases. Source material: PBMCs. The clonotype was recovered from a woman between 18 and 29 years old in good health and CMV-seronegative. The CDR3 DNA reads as TGCAGCGTTGAAGACCCAGGCCGGGGAACTAGCGGGGGACATATTCAAGAGACCCAGTACTTC. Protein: CSVEDPGRGTSGGHIQETQYF. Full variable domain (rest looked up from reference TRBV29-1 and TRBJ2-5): SAVISQKPSRDICQRGTSLTIQCQVDSQVTMMFWYRQQPGQSLTLIATANQGSEATYESGFVIDKFPISRPNLTFSTLTVSNMSPEDSSIYLCSVEDPGRGTSGGHIQETQYFGPGTRLLVL.